The 13 T cell receptor beta chains given below trace back to one sample, sequenced in a study of cytomegalovirus exposure and HLA in healthy donors (dated 2017 in TCRdb). To prepare the library, the immunoSEQ multiplex PCR assay was applied. TCRdb re-hosts the immuneACCESS table, in-frame sequences only. Its copies lack some clones; in the studies checked, an unresolved V gene accounts for under half of them, and the cause for the rest is not known. For this sample there are about 160,000 clones; about 86% appear just once. The ten biggest clones cover around 2.1% of the sample. Sequences were obtained from PBMCs. The receptors derive from a woman under 30 in good health and CMV-seronegative.

The rearrangement uses TRBV5-1 and TRBJ1-3; D remains ambiguous. Looked up from germline, CDR1 is SGHRS and CDR2 is YFSETQ. Trimming took off 0 bases at V and 1 base at J, with 5 bases between the two ends. The CDR3 covers 14 residues. The CDR3 loop is CASSLAVSGNTIYF. DNA for the CDR3: TGCGCCAGCAGCTTGGCAGTATCTGGAAACACCATATATTTT.

V and J are TRBV11-2 and TRBJ2-3; 7 positions match TRBD2. This CDR3 contains 16 residues. Unmatched junction bases numbered 7, after V lost 1 base and J lost 3 bases. Germline V gene sequence: CDR1 SGHAT, CDR2 FQNNGV. The CDR3 loop is CASSLGGGPGTDTQYF. Written as DNA, the CDR3 is TGTGCCAGCAGCTTAGGGGGAGGGCCGGGTACAGATACGCAGTATTTT.

CDR3: CASSLAGENYNEQFF. As DNA, the CDR3 is TGCGCCAGCAGCTTGGCGGGGGAGAACTACAATGAGCAGTTCTTC. The chain is built from TRBV5-1 and TRBJ2-1, with D possibly matching TRBD2 (6 bases). This CDR3 region has 15 residues. Germline V CDR1 and CDR2: SGHRS, YFSETQ. Trimming cost V 0 bases and J 3 bases, with 10 bases left between them.

The chain uses TRBV10-3 and TRBJ1-1; 7 bases are a match to TRBD1. Losses at the gene ends were 1 base for V and 8 bases for J; bases not matched to a gene: 4. This CDR3 has 13 residues. Per the germline V gene, CDR1 is ENHRY and CDR2 is SYGVKD. Here the CDR3 DNA reads TGTGCCATCAGTGAGTTTGGGACAGAAGAAGCTTTCTTT. Translating it yields CAISEFGTEEAFF.

This chain links TRBV7-2 with TRBJ1-1, with 7 bases lining up with TRBD1. The V and J ends lost 5 bases and 0 bases, in that order; junction bases with no gene match: 6. Per germline, CDR1 SGHTA and CDR2 FQGNSA. This CDR3 has 15 residues. The DNA for the CDR3 is TGTGCCAGCAGCGCGAGACAGGGATTGAACACTGAAGCTTTCTTT. Translated, it gives CASSARQGLNTEAFF.

On this clone: The junction departs from the called germline gene at one end, perhaps through a read error. V is TRBV5-8 and J is TRBJ2-5; no firm D call. CDR1 is SGHTS and CDR2 is YDEGEE in the germline V gene. The CDR3 has 11 residues. CDR3 protein: CASSPKEAQYF. The DNA of the CDR3 is TGTGCCAGCAGCCCGAAAGAGGCCCAGTACTTC.

The V call is TRBV6-5, the J call TRBJ2-7; a possible D gene is TRBD1 (6 bases). Germline CDR1 is MNHEY and CDR2 is SVGAGI. The V gene lost 7 bases and the J gene lost 1 base, with 14 bases spanning the gap. The CDR3 spans 14 residues. In DNA, the CDR3 is TGTGCCAGCACCACCTTTGGACAGTCCTACGAGCAGTACTTC. Residues: CASTTFGQSYEQYF.

This chain uses TRBV5-1 with TRBJ2-3; 11 bases map to TRBD2. V trimming: 2 bases; J trimming: 2 bases; junction bases outside the gene matches: 13. The CDR3 runs to 19 residues. Germline lookup yields CDR1 SGHRS and CDR2 YFSETQ. The CDR3 DNA is TGCGCCAGCAGCTTAGGACGAACCGGACTAGCGGGCTCCACAGATACGCAGTATTTT. Translation: CASSLGRTGLAGSTDTQYF.

This clone was detected once. This sequence joins TRBV7-9 and TRBJ1-2; 7 nucleotides line up with TRBD1. The CDR3 runs to 14 residues. Germline CDR1 and CDR2: SEHNR and FQNEAQ (reference sequence). Losses at the gene ends were 2 bases for V and 6 bases for J; bases not matched to a gene: 6. CDR3 DNA: TGTGCCAGCAGCTTAACAGGGACAGCTCATGGCTACACCTTC. Translating gives CASSLTGTAHGYTF.

This chain joins TRBV27 and TRBJ1-2; the D is unclear. The V and J ends lost 2 bases and 2 bases respectively, with 6 bases between them. This CDR3 has 13 amino acids. Germline CDR1 reads MNHEY; CDR2 reads SMNVEV (reference sequence). The CDR3 sequence: CASSLRGNYGYTF. CDR3 DNA sequence: TGTGCCAGCAGTTTAAGAGGGAACTATGGCTACACCTTC.

V is TRBV9 and J is TRBJ2-7; 9 bases match TRBD1. The CDR3 covers 14 residues. After removal of 4 bases from V and 6 bases from J, the junction contained 8 bases not matched to a gene. Germline-derived CDR1 and CDR2 are SGDLS and YYNGEE. The CDR3 here is CASSFRDRVSEQYF. CDR3 sequence (DNA): TGTGCCAGCAGCTTCCGGGACAGGGTATCCGAGCAGTACTTC.

This sequence joins TRBV7-9 and TRBJ2-7; 7 bases map to TRBD1. V was clipped by 4 bases and J by 5 bases; unmatched bases: 11. The CDR3 covers 15 residues. The germline V gene encodes CDR1 SEHNR and CDR2 FQNEAQ (reference sequence). As DNA, the CDR3 is TGTGCCAGCAGCTCGACCGTGGTAGGGGGCGACGAGCAGTACTTC. Residues: CASSSTVVGGDEQYF.

The CDR3 DNA sequence: TGTGCCAGCAGCGCCGCGGGGCTAGCGGGAGGTTTAAATACGCAGTATTTT. It yields the protein CASSAAGLAGGLNTQYF. The V call is TRBV7-2, the J call TRBJ2-3, with 11 bases that match TRBD2. The length of the CDR3 is 17 residues. CDR1 is SGHTA, CDR2 FQGNSA, per germline. Trimming cost V 5 bases and J 7 bases; bases outside gene matches: 14.